Each of the 13 T cell receptor beta chains below was sequenced from the same sample in a study of blood T cell repertoires in COVID-19. TCRdb's copy holds only in-frame clones and misses some; the assay was immunoSEQ multiplex PCR. The sample includes 85,000 to 95,000 clones, about two thirds seen only once; the top ten take approximately 14%. Sequenced sample: peripheral blood. These receptors all come from a woman over 75 with acute or convalescent COVID-19.

This chain uses TRBV4-2 with TRBJ2-3, with 10 positions matching TRBD2. V shed 0 bases and J 0 bases; nucleotides not matched to a gene: 9. CDR3 length equals 19 residues. Germline CDR1 reads LGHNA; CDR2 reads YNFKEQ. The CDR3 DNA follows: TGTGCCAGCAGCCAAGATTTTAGCGGGGGGAGATCTAGCACAGATACGCAGTATTTT. It is translated as CASSQDFSGGRSSTDTQYF.

The chain is built from TRBV5-1 and TRBJ2-3; 9 positions match TRBD2. Germline V gives CDR1 SGHRS, CDR2 YFSETQ. The CDR3 is 16 residues long. J was trimmed by 1 base and V by 4 bases; bases with no gene match: 7. The CDR3 protein is CASSTVAGAGTDTQYF. The DNA for the CDR3 is TGCGCCAGCAGCACCGTAGCGGGGGCCGGCACAGATACGCAGTATTTT.

This rearrangement joins TRBV6-5 to TRBJ1-2; maybe TRBD1 (6 bases). This CDR3 region has 13 residues. Germline values: CDR1 MNHEY, CDR2 SVGAGI. The V end lost 5 bases, the J end lost 3 bases, and 10 bases lay between the germline ends. CDR3 protein: CASSKQGDYGYTF. The DNA of the CDR3 is TGTGCCAGCAGTAAACAGGGCGACTATGGCTACACCTTC.

This clone was seen a handful of times. V gene TRBV18 combines with J gene TRBJ1-1; D is possibly TRBD1 (6 bases). The V gene lost 4 bases and the J gene lost 1 base, with 10 bases spanning the gap. The CDR3 loop spans 14 amino acids. Germline CDR1 KGHSH, CDR2 LQKENI. The CDR3 protein is CASSRTATNTEAFF. The CDR3 bases are TGTGCCAGCTCACGGACAGCTACGAACACTGAAGCTTTCTTT.

The chain carries TRBV7-2 and TRBJ1-1; unclear D gene. This CDR3 is 13 amino acids long. Germline loops: CDR1 SGHTA, CDR2 FQGNSA. V was shortened by 4 bases and J by 0 bases, with 6 bases between the two germline ends. CDR3 DNA: TGTGCCAGCAGCTCCCGGGTGAACACTGAAGCTTTCTTT. Translated, it gives CASSSRVNTEAFF.

In its sample, this clone was seen a few times. The rearrangement joins TRBV29-1 to TRBJ2-1, with 8 bases lining up with TRBD2. CDR1 is SQVTM and CDR2 is ANQGSEA in the germline V gene. The J segment lost 9 bases and the V segment lost 7 bases, leaving 2 bases of the junction unmatched. This CDR3 has 10 amino acids. Written as DNA, the CDR3 is TGCAGCGCAGCGGGGGTTGAGCAGTTCTTC. Translated, it gives CSAAGVEQFF.

CDR3 DNA sequence: TGTGCCAGCAGTAAATACGACAGGGGGGATGGCTACACCTTC. Protein sequence: CASSKYDRGDGYTF. V gene TRBV3-1 (or the pseudogene TRBV3-2) combines with J gene TRBJ1-2; 9 nucleotides agree with TRBD1. The CDR3 is made up of 14 amino acids. CDR1 LGHDT and CDR2 YNNKEL come from the germline V gene (reference sequence). Trimming at V came to 6 bases and at J to 6 bases, leaving 8 bases not matched to a gene.

This chain links TRBV20-1 with TRBJ1-2; D gene unclear. Trimming removed 6 bases from V and 5 bases from J, with 10 bases in between. This CDR3 has 11 residues. Germline V lookup: CDR1 DFQATT, CDR2 SNEGSKA (reference sequence). The CDR3: CSARHPYGYTF. The DNA for the CDR3 is TGCAGTGCACGACATCCGTATGGCTACACCTTC.

This chain uses TRBV6-6 with TRBJ1-2; TRBD1 is a possible D gene (5 bases). Between the trimmed V and J ends, which lost 2 bases and 3 bases, there was a span of 10 bases. The CDR3 runs 14 residues. The germline gives CDR1 MNHNY, CDR2 SVGAGI (reference sequence). In DNA form, the CDR3 reads TGTGCCAGCAGTTACCGTGGGGGGGACTATGGCTACACCTTC. Its translation: CASSYRGGDYGYTF.

This clone is a singleton in its sample. V usage is TRBV18 and J usage is TRBJ1-1; the match to TRBD1 covers 7 bases. The CDR3 contains 15 residues. The germline V gene encodes CDR1 KGHSH and CDR2 LQKENI. The V segment lost 5 bases and the J segment 1 base; nucleotides outside the gene matches: 7. The CDR3 reads CASSYTEGANTEAFF. Here the CDR3 DNA reads TGTGCCAGCTCATACACCGAGGGGGCGAACACTGAAGCTTTCTTT.

This clone was seen a handful of times. The chain employs TRBV5-5 and TRBJ1-1; 9 bases map to TRBD1. The CDR3 extends over 11 amino acids. V lost 4 bases to trimming and J lost 11 bases; unmatched junction nucleotides: 3. The V gene's germline CDR1 is SGHKS and CDR2 YYEKEE (reference sequence). The CDR3 region has the DNA TGTGCCAGCAGCCTGACAGGGGGGGCTTTCTTT. Protein product: CASSLTGGAFF.

The chain carries TRBV28 and TRBJ1-1; D might be TRBD1 (5 bases). The CDR3 has 13 amino acids. V dropped 5 bases and J dropped 5 bases, with 12 bases sitting between them. Germline values: CDR1 MDHEN, CDR2 SYDVKM. The CDR3 DNA is TGTGCCAGCAGTAGTCACGGGGGAACTGAAGCTTTCTTT. This codes for CASSSHGGTEAFF.

The chain is built from TRBV3-1 (or the pseudogene TRBV3-2) and TRBJ1-5; the D gene is possibly TRBD1 (5 bases). This CDR3 has 14 residues. Germline V CDR1 and CDR2: LGHDT, YNNKEL (reference sequence). Deletions cut 0 bases from V and 7 bases from J, with 10 bases between. This CDR3 is CASSQEGRDQPQHF. The CDR3 DNA reads as TGTGCCAGCAGCCAAGAAGGGAGGGACCAGCCCCAGCATTTT.